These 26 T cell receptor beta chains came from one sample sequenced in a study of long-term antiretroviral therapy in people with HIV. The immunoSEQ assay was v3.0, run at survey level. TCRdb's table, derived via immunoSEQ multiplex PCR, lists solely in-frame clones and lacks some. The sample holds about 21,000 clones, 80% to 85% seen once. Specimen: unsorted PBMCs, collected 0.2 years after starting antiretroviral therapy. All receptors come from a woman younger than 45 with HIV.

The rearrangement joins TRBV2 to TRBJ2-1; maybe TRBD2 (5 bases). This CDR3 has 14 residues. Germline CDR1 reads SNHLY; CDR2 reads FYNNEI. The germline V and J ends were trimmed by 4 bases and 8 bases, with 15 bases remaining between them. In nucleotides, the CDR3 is TGTGCCAGCAGTGGCCGGGGAAGGGCGCATGAGCAGTTCTTC. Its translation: CASSGRGRAHEQFF.

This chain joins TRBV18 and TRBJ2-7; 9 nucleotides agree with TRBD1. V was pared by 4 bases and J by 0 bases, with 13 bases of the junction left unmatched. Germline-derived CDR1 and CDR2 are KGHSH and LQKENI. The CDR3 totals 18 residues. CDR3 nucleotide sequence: TGTGCCAGCTCACGAGCTCACAGGGGGCAGTTGTGCTCCTACGAGCAGTACGTC. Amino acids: CASSRAHRGQLCSYEQYV.

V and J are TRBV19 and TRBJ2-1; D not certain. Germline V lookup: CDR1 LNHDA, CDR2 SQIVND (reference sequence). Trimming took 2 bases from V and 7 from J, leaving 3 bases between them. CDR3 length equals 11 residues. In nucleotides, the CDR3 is TGTGCCAGTAGTATAATGAATGAGCAGTTCTTC. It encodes CASSIMNEQFF.

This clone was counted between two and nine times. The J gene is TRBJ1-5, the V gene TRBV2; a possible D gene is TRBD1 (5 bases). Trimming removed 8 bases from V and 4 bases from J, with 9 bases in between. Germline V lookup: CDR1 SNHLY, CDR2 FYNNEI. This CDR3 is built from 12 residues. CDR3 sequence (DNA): TGTGCCAGCGCGGAGGGGAATCAGCCCCAGCATTTT. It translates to CASAEGNQPQHF.

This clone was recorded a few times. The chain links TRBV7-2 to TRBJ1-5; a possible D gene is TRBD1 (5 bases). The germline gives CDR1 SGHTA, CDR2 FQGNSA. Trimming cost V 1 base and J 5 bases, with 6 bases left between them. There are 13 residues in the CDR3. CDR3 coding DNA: TGTGCCAGCAGCTTAGAGGGGTATCAGCCCCAGCATTTT. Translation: CASSLEGYQPQHF.

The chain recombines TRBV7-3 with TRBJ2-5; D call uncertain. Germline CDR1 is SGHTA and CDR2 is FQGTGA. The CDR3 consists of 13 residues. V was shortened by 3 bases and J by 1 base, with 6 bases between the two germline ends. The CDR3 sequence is CASSFGSQETQYF. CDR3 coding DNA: TGTGCCAGCAGCTTCGGCAGCCAAGAGACCCAGTACTTC.

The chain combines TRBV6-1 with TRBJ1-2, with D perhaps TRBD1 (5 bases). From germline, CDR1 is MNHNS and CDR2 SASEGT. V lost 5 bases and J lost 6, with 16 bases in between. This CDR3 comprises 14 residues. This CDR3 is CASSSAGPLDGYTF. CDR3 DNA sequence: TGTGCCAGCAGTTCGGCGGGGCCCTTGGATGGCTACACCTTC.

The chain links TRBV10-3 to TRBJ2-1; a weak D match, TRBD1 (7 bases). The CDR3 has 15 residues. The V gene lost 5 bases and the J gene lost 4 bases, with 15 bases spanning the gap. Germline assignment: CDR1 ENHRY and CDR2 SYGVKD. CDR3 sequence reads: CAISTTGAGYNEQFF. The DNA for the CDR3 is TGTGCCATCAGTACAACAGGGGCGGGGTACAATGAGCAGTTCTTC.

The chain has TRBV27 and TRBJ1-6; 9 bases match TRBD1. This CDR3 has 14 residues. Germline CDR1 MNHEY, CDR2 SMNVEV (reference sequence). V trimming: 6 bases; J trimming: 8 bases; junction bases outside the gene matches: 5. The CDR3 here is CASRRDRVYSPLHF. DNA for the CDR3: TGTGCCAGCAGGAGGGACAGGGTTTATTCACCCCTCCACTTT.

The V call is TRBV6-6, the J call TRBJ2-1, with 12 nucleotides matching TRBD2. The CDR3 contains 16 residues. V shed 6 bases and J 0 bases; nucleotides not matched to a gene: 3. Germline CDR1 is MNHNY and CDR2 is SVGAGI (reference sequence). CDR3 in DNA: TGTGCCAGCAGAGCTAGCGGGGGGGACTCCTACAATGAGCAGTTCTTC. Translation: CASRASGGDSYNEQFF.

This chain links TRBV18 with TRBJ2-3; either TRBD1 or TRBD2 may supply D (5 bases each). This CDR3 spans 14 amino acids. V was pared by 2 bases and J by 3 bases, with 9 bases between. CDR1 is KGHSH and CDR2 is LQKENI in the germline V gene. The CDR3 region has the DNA TGTGCCAGCTCACCAATGGGGGTAACAGATACGCAGTATTTT. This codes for CASSPMGVTDTQYF.

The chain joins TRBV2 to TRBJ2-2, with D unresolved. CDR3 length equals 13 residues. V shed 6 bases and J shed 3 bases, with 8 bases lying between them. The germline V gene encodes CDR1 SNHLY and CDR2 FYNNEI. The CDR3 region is CASRQTDTGELFF. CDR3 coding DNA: TGTGCCAGCAGACAGACCGACACCGGGGAGCTGTTTTTT.

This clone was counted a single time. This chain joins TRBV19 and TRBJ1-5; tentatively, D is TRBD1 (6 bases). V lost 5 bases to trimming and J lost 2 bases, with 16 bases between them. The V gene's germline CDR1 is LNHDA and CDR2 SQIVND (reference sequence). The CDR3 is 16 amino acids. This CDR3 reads CASSVGTPGGNQPQHF. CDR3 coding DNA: TGTGCCAGTAGTGTCGGGACACCTGGAGGCAATCAGCCCCAGCATTTT.

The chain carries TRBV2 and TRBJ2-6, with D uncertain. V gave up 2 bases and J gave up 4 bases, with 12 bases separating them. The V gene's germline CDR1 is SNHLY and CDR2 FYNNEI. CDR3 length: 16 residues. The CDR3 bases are TGTGCCAGCAGTGAAAGACTCGGGTCAGGGGCCAACGTCCTGACTTTC. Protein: CASSERLGSGANVLTF.

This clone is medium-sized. In DNA, the CDR3 is TGCGCCAGCAGTCAATCTTCGAGACTGTTTTTT. Protein product: CASSQSSRLFF. The chain recombines TRBV23-1 with TRBJ1-4; D uncertain. TRBV23-1 is noted as an ORF with a role that remains uncertain. The CDR3 sequence is 11 residues long. V gave up 0 bases and J gave up 13 bases, with 6 bases separating them.

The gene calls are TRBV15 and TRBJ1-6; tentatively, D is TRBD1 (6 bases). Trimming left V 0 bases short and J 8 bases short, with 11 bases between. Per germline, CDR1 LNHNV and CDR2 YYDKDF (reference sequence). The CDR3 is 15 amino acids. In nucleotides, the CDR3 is TGTGCCACCAGCAGAGATCTAAGACAGGATTCACCCCTCCACTTT. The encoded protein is CATSRDLRQDSPLHF.

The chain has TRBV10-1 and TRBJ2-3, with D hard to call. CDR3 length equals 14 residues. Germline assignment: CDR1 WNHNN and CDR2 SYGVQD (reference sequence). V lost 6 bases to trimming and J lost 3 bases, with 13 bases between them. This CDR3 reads CASRKMKGTDTQYF. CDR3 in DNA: TGCGCCAGCAGAAAGATGAAAGGTACAGATACGCAGTATTTT.

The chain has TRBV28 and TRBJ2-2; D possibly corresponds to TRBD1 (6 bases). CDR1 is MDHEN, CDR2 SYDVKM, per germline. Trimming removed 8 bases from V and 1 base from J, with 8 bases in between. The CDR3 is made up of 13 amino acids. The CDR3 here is CASLRGNTGELFF. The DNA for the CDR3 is TGTGCCAGCCTCAGGGGGAACACCGGGGAGCTGTTTTTT. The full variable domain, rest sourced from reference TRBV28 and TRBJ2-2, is DVKVTQSSRYLVKRTGEKVFLECVQDMDHENMFWYRQDPGLGLRLIYFSYDVKMKEKGDIPEGYSVSREKKERFSLILESASTNQTSMYLCASLRGNTGELFFGEGSRLTVL.

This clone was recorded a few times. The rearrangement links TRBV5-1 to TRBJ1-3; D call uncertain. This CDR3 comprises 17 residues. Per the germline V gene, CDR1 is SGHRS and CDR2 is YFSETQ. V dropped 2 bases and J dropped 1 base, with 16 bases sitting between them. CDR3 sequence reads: CASSFTAQALSGNTIYF. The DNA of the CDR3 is TGCGCCAGCAGCTTCACCGCCCAGGCCTTATCTGGAAACACCATATATTTT.

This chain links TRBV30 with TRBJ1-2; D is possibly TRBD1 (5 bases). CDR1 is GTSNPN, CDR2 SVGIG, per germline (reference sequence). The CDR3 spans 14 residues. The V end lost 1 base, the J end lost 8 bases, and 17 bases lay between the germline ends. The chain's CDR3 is CAWSGGEGALGYTF. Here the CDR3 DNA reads TGTGCCTGGAGTGGGGGCGAGGGTGCTTTAGGCTACACCTTC.

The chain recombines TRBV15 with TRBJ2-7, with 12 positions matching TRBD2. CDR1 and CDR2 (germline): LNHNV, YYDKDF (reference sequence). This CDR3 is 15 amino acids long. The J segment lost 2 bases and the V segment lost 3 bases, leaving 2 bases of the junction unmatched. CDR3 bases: TGTGCCACCAGCAGTCCTAGCGGGGGGGCCTACGAGCAGTACTTC. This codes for CATSSPSGGAYEQYF.

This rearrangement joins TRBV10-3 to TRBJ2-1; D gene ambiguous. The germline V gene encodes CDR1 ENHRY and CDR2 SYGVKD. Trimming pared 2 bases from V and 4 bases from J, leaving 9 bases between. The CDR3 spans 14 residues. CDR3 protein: CAISEPDGYNEQFF. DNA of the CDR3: TGTGCCATCAGTGAGCCCGACGGTTACAATGAGCAGTTCTTC.

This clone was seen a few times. The CDR3 is CASSLEAASSYEQYF. The CDR3 nucleotides are TGTGCCAGCAGCTTAGAGGCAGCCAGCTCCTACGAGCAGTACTTC. The rearrangement joins TRBV7-8 to TRBJ2-7; no clear D gene. Germline V gives CDR1 SGHVS, CDR2 FQNEAQ. Trimming pared 1 base from V and 0 bases from J, leaving 10 bases between. The CDR3 spans 15 residues.

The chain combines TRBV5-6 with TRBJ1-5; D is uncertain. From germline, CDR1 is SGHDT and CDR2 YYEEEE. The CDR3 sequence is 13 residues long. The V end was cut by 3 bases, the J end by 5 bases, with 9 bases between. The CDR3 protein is CASSSGLDQPQHF. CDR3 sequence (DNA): TGTGCCAGCAGCTCCGGCCTTGATCAGCCCCAGCATTTT.

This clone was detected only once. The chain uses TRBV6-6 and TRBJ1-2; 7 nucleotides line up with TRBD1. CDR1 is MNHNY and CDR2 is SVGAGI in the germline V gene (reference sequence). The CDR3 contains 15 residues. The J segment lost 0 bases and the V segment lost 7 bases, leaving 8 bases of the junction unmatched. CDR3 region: CASMPGQLSNYGYTF. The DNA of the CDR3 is TGTGCCAGCATGCCGGGACAGCTCTCTAACTATGGCTACACCTTC.

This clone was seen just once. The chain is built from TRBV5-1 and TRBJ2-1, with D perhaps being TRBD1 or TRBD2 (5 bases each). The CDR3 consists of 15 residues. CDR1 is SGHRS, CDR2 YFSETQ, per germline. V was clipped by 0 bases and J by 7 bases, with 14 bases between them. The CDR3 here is CASSLGGSQLNEQFF. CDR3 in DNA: TGCGCCAGCAGCTTGGGGGGGAGCCAGCTGAATGAGCAGTTCTTC.